The 3 T cell receptor beta chains below all came from one sample that was sequenced in a study of blood T cell repertoires in COVID-19 (dated by TCRdb to about 2020). The library was produced with the immunoSEQ multiplex PCR assay. The clones in this table, taken by TCRdb from immuneACCESS, are in-frame only. Not every clone is retained; where verified, under half of the shortfall comes from an unresolved V gene, and the cause of the rest is unknown. Across this sample there are some 160,000 clones, with about 86% seen only once. Of the sample, 10% falls within the top ten clones. The source material was peripheral blood. The source is a woman in her 70s with COVID-19, enrolled during active disease.

The rearrangement uses TRBV12-3 or TRBV12-4 and TRBJ1-6, with 7 bases matching TRBD1. J was trimmed by 10 bases and V by 6 bases; bases with no gene match: 6. The CDR3 consists of 13 residues. CDR3 amino acids: CASRSGGESPLHF. In DNA form, the CDR3 reads TGTGCCAGCAGGTCAGGGGGTGAATCACCCCTCCACTTT.

This rearrangement joins TRBV28 to TRBJ1-5; 7 bases match TRBD1. Trimming at V came to 6 bases and at J to 2 bases, leaving 7 bases not matched to a gene. This CDR3 is built from 15 residues. Germline V lookup: CDR1 MDHEN, CDR2 SYDVKM. Written as DNA, the CDR3 is TGTGCCAGCAGCCCGACAGGGATCGGCAATCAGCCCCAGCATTTT. Its protein product is CASSPTGIGNQPQHF.

This chain connects TRBV4-1 to TRBJ2-3; D gene uncertain. Trimming took off 2 bases at V and 2 bases at J, with 11 bases between the two ends. This CDR3 region has 15 residues. CDR1 and CDR2 from the germline V gene are MGHRA and YSYEKL. CDR3 DNA sequence: TGCGCCAGCAGCCAATGGTCTAGTGCCACAGATACGCAGTATTTT. This sequence encodes CASSQWSSATDTQYF.